This T cell receptor (beta chain) was captured by sequencing in a study of T cell repertoires in cytomegalovirus infection. At the level of the study: Indications came from public TCR beta signatures; they pointed to CMV infection and to a matching HLA type. Study observations and caveats: The response measured ex vivo was dominated by TCR beta clonotypes (HLA-C-restricted and CMV-specific).

TCRdb re-analysed the reads in MiXCR, keeping a single row per CDR3 protein. The sample has around 450,000 distinct CDR3 sequences, roughly 30% seen once. Note on this clonotype: What it binds is not known. Compared with germline, one end of the junction differs, possibly owing to a read error.

The germline V gene has CDR1 KGHDR and CDR2 SFDVKD. The CDR3 runs to 16 residues. The sample consisted of PBMCs. V usage is TRBV24-1 and J usage is TRBJ2-5, with TRBD1 matching over 9 bases. This TCR came from a human donor in good health (CMV status not recorded). Some clones in this sample may be carry-over from other donors' samples. CDR3 residues: CAISDRDRGYRETQYF. Here the CDR3 DNA reads TGTGCCATCAGTGACAGAGACAGGGGGTATAGGGAGACCCAGTACTTC.